The 13 T cell receptor beta chains in this list originate from one sample, sequenced in a study of blood T cell repertoires in COVID-19. This table comes from immunoSEQ multiplex PCR, and its TCRdb copy is limited to in-frame clones, with some not included. Of some 250,000 clones in the sample, less than 90% were seen once. Sequenced material: peripheral blood. The receptors here all came from a man aged 30 to 45 with active or convalescent COVID-19.

The chain uses TRBV9 and TRBJ2-7, with no clear D. Germline V gene sequence: CDR1 SGDLS, CDR2 YYNGEE. This CDR3 has 13 residues. Between the trimmed V and J ends, which lost 3 bases and 0 bases, there was a span of 7 bases. The CDR3 here is CASSAGYSYEQYF. The CDR3 nucleotides read TGTGCCAGCAGCGCAGGATACTCCTACGAGCAGTACTTC.

This clone has a count of ten or more. The chain recombines TRBV6-2 or TRBV6-3 with TRBJ1-2; the D gene is possibly TRBD1 (6 bases). Germline V lookup: CDR1 MNHEY, CDR2 SVGEGT. Trimming cost V 0 bases and J 6 bases, with 8 bases left between them. The length of the CDR3 is 13 residues. CDR3 sequence reads: CASSYSHRDGYTF. In nucleotides, the CDR3 is TGTGCCAGCAGTTACTCGCACAGGGATGGCTACACCTTC.

The chain links TRBV5-1 to TRBJ1-2, with TRBD1 matching over 7 bases. V gave up 4 bases and J gave up 4 bases; unmatched junction bases: 10. The CDR3 extends over 15 amino acids. Germline lookup yields CDR1 SGHRS and CDR2 YFSETQ. DNA for the CDR3: TGCGCCAGCAGCCTGGACAGGACCACCGTCTATGGCTACACCTTC. This sequence encodes CASSLDRTTVYGYTF.

The chain has TRBV30 and TRBJ1-3; D is uncertain. CDR1 is GTSNPN, CDR2 SVGIG, per germline (reference sequence). The CDR3 runs 16 residues. The V end was cut by 0 bases, the J end by 3 bases, with 15 bases between. The CDR3 reads CAWSVPRHIDGNTIYF. The CDR3 DNA follows: TGTGCCTGGAGTGTACCAAGACATATCGATGGAAACACCATATATTTT.

The chain carries TRBV2 and TRBJ2-3, with D tentatively TRBD2 (6 bases). The germline CDR1 and CDR2 sequences are SNHLY and FYNNEI. The CDR3 is 16 amino acids. The V and J ends lost 4 bases and 0 bases respectively, with 14 bases between them. The CDR3 sequence: CASSGSGRGSTDTQYF. As DNA, the CDR3 is TGTGCCAGCAGTGGGTCTGGACGGGGGAGCACAGATACGCAGTATTTT.

DNA of the CDR3: TGTGCCAGCAGCCGGGAACGGAGAGGCTACACCTTC. Encoded protein: CASSRERRGYTF. The chain uses TRBV7-9 and TRBJ1-2; D gene ambiguous. The CDR3 spans 12 residues. V lost 5 bases and J lost 8, with 12 bases in between. Germline V gene sequence: CDR1 SEHNR, CDR2 FQNEAQ (reference sequence). Looking up the rest from reference TRBV7-9 and TRBJ1-2 gives the full variable domain: DTGVSQNPRHKITKRGQNVTFRCDPISEHNRLYWYRQTLGQGPEFLTYFQNEAQLEKSRLLSDRFSAERPKGSFSTLEIQRTEQGDSAMYLCASSRERRGYTFGSGTRLTVV.

The rearrangement joins TRBV19 to TRBJ1-3; TRBD1 might be the D (5 bases). Germline V gives CDR1 LNHDA, CDR2 SQIVND (reference sequence). The CDR3 contains 16 residues. The V end was cut by 3 bases, the J end by 2 bases, with 14 bases between. CDR3 in DNA: TGTGCCAGTAGTATTTCCTTAGGGGCAGCTGGAAACACCATATATTTT. Translated: CASSISLGAAGNTIYF.

The rearrangement joins TRBV15 to TRBJ2-1; 8 nucleotides match TRBD2. This CDR3 has 14 residues. Germline loops: CDR1 LNHNV, CDR2 YYDKDF (reference sequence). With V trimmed by 9 bases and J by 0 bases, 4 bases remained unmatched. The CDR3: CATREGSSYNEQFF. The CDR3 DNA follows: TGTGCCACACGGGAGGGGAGCTCCTACAATGAGCAGTTCTTC.

This clone appeared a single time. DNA of the CDR3: TGTGCCAGCAGCCAACCAGGACTAGCGGGGCGCAATGAGCAGTTCTTC. Translated: CASSQPGLAGRNEQFF. The genes are TRBV14 and TRBJ2-1; 12 bases are a match to TRBD2. Germline CDR1 and CDR2: SGHDN and FVKESK. V was clipped by 2 bases and J by 6 bases; unmatched bases: 5. The CDR3 loop spans 16 amino acids.

This clone showed up just once. The V gene is TRBV11-2, the J gene TRBJ2-5, with 13 nucleotides matching TRBD2. This CDR3 spans 14 amino acids. Germline lookup yields CDR1 SGHAT and CDR2 FQNNGV. V trimming: 5 bases; J trimming: 5 bases; junction bases outside the gene matches: 2. The chain's CDR3 is CASSQTSGGETQYF. The CDR3 region has the DNA TGTGCCAGCAGCCAGACTAGCGGGGGGGAGACCCAGTACTTC.

As to this clone: Other DNA sequences from this sample encode an identical CDR3 as well. The chain uses TRBV19 and TRBJ1-5, with D perhaps matching TRBD1 (5 bases). Germline assignment: CDR1 LNHDA and CDR2 SQIVND (reference sequence). The length of the CDR3 is 13 residues. Trimming stripped 5 bases from V and 4 bases from J, with 9 bases between. The CDR3 here is CASSSQVNQPQHF. For the CDR3, the DNA is TGTGCCAGTAGTTCACAGGTGAATCAGCCCCAGCATTTT.

The chain uses TRBV19 and TRBJ1-3; the match to TRBD1 covers 8 bases. The V gene's germline CDR1 is LNHDA and CDR2 SQIVND (reference sequence). Trimming at V came to 5 bases and at J to 0 bases, leaving 15 bases not matched to a gene. There are 19 residues in the CDR3. CDR3 sequence: CASSLRTGLLINSGNTIYF. The CDR3 DNA follows: TGTGCCAGTAGTCTTCGGACAGGGCTGTTAATCAACTCTGGAAACACCATATATTTT. The full variable domain, in which reference TRBV19 and TRBJ1-3 provide the parts outside the CDR3, is DGGITQSPKYLFRKEGQNVTLSCEQNLNHDAMYWYRQDPGQGLRLIYYSQIVNDFQKGDIAEGYSVSREKKESFPLTVTSAQKNPTAFYLCASSLRTGLLINSGNTIYFGEGSWLTVV.

This chain connects TRBV4-2 to TRBJ1-3; D is undetermined. V was clipped by 1 base and J by 1 base, with 5 bases between them. The CDR3 contains 14 residues. The V gene's germline CDR1 is LGHNA and CDR2 YNFKEQ. CDR3 sequence (DNA): TGTGCCAGCAGCCAAGTCCTTTCTGGAAACACCATATATTTT. Translation: CASSQVLSGNTIYF.